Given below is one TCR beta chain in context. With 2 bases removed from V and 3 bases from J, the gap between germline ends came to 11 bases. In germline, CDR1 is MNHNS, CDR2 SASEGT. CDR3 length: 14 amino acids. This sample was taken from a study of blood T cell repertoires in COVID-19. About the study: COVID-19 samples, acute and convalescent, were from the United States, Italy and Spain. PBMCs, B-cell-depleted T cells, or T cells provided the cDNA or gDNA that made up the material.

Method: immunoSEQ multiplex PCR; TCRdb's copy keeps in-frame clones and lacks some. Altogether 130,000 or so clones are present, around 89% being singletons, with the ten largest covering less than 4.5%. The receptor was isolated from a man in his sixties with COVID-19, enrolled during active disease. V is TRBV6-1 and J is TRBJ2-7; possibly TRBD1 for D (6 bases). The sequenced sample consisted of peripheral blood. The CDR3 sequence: CASSEPQGYYEQYF. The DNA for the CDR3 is TGTGCCAGCAGTGAACCCCAGGGGTACTACGAGCAGTACTTC.